Listed here are 20 T cell receptor beta chains from one sample, sequenced in a study of identical twins. MiXCR, applied by TCRdb to the 5' RACE reads, yields one record per CDR3 protein. The sample records around 1.7 million distinct CDR3 sequences, more than 30% being singletons. The specimen sequenced was cord blood. These receptors all come from a newborn girl in good health.

The chain is built from TRBV3-1 and TRBJ2-2; D possibly corresponds to TRBD2 (6 bases). V lost 2 bases to trimming and J lost 8 bases, with 12 bases between them. The CDR3 is 14 amino acids. The germline gives CDR1 LGHDT, CDR2 YNNKEL (reference sequence). For the CDR3, the DNA is TGTGCCAGCAGCCAAATTCGGAGGGGAGGGGAGCTGTTTTTT. It is translated as CASSQIRRGGELFF.

Notes on this clonotype: An end of the junction differs from the germline gene, which may be a read error. V gene TRBV9 combines with J gene TRBJ2-3; D remains ambiguous. The germline CDR1 and CDR2 sequences are SGDLS and YYNGEE. The length of the CDR3 is 15 residues. The CDR3 is CASSVSSYNTDTRYF. The DNA of the CDR3 is TGTGCCAGCAGCGTCTCTAGTTACAACACAGATACGCGGTATTTT.

The chain employs TRBV2 and TRBJ2-5; 8 nucleotides agree with TRBD2. Germline CDR1 is SNHLY and CDR2 is FYNNEI. J gave up 5 bases and V 6 bases, and 5 bases lay outside the gene matches. The CDR3 runs 13 residues. The CDR3, as DNA: TGTGCCAGCAGCGAGGGACTAGTGGAGACCCAGTACTTC. It encodes CASSEGLVETQYF.

This clonotype was counted only a few times. The rearrangement links TRBV20-1 to TRBJ2-7, with 9 bases identical to TRBD2. The CDR3 runs to 15 residues. Germline V gene lookup returns CDR1 DFQATT and CDR2 SNEGSKA (reference sequence). J gave up 2 bases and V 6 bases, and 11 bases lay outside the gene matches. In DNA form, the CDR3 reads TGCAGTGCCACCCGTGCCCTAGCGGGGACCTACGAGCAGTACTTC. Its protein product is CSATRALAGTYEQYF.

The gene calls are TRBV20-1 and TRBJ1-2, with TRBD1 matching 8 bases. The length of the CDR3 is 14 residues. Germline CDR1 is DFQATT and CDR2 is SNEGSKA (reference sequence). Germline trimming cut 3 bases from V and 7 bases from J; bases unmatched to any gene: 10. CDR3 protein: CSASGGQGTVGYTF. The CDR3 region has the DNA TGCAGTGCTAGCGGCGGACAGGGAACAGTTGGCTACACCTTC.

The table lists this clonotype with a few counts. V gene TRBV14 combines with J gene TRBJ1-5; no clear D. CDR3 length equals 11 residues. Germline V lookup: CDR1 SGHDN, CDR2 FVKESK. Trimming left V 1 base short and J 11 bases short, with 6 bases between. The CDR3 bases are TGTGCCAGCAGCCAAGGGCAAGCCCAGCATTTT. It is translated as CASSQGQAQHF.

At least ten counts were recorded for this clonotype. The rearrangement links TRBV12-3 or TRBV12-4 to TRBJ2-7, with D perhaps matching TRBD2 (5 bases). CDR3 length equals 15 residues. V lost 6 bases, J lost 2 bases, and 17 bases lay in between. CDR3 bases: TGTGCCAGCAGCCCTGGACTTTATCTTACCTACGAGCAGTACTTC. This translates into CASSPGLYLTYEQYF.

CDR3 protein: CASSLRAQGGYTF. The CDR3, as DNA: TGTGCCAGCAGTCTCCGAGCGCAGGGGGGCTACACCTTC. The chain has TRBV12-3 or TRBV12-4 and TRBJ1-2, with TRBD1 as a possible D gene (6 bases). V lost 5 bases and J lost 8, with 15 bases in between. The CDR3 runs to 13 residues.

This clonotype was detected only a few times. The J gene is TRBJ2-4, the V gene TRBV2; D gene uncertain. Germline CDR1 SNHLY, CDR2 FYNNEI. V was trimmed by 4 bases and J by 0 bases, leaving 13 bases between them. This CDR3 comprises 16 residues. The CDR3 loop is CASSANWVLAKNIQYF. The CDR3 DNA sequence: TGTGCCAGCAGTGCGAACTGGGTCCTAGCCAAAAACATTCAGTACTTC.

V gene TRBV7-9 combines with J gene TRBJ2-1; D perhaps matches TRBD2 (6 bases). The CDR3 runs 14 residues. V was shortened by 6 bases and J by 4 bases, with 13 bases between the two germline ends. Germline CDR1 and CDR2: SEHNR and FQNEAQ (reference sequence). The CDR3 coding sequence is TGTGCCAGCAGGCAAAGCGGGTTTTACAATGAGCAGTTCTTC. It is translated as CASRQSGFYNEQFF.

This clonotype was seen only a few times. This chain joins TRBV5-1 and TRBJ2-1; a possible D gene is TRBD1 (5 bases). V was clipped by 0 bases and J by 6 bases, with 7 bases between them. Germline V gene lookup returns CDR1 SGHRS and CDR2 YFSETQ. This CDR3 is built from 13 residues. CDR3 nucleotides: TGCGCCAGCAGCTTGGAAGGGGCCAATGAGCAGTTCTTC. This translates into CASSLEGANEQFF.

This clonotype has a handful of counts. The chain has TRBV19 and TRBJ1-6, with D perhaps matching TRBD1 (5 bases). Trimming took 2 bases from V and 9 from J, leaving 11 bases between them. CDR3 length: 14 amino acids. CDR1 is LNHDA and CDR2 is SQIVND in the germline V gene (reference sequence). The CDR3, as DNA: TGTGCCAGTAGTATATCGGAGGGGAGTTCACCCCTCCACTTT. Protein: CASSISEGSSPLHF.

DNA for the CDR3: TGTGCCAGCAGCTTAGTACCCAGGGGGCGGGGCACAGATACGCAGTATTTT. This codes for CASSLVPRGRGTDTQYF. This chain uses TRBV11-2 with TRBJ2-3; the match to TRBD1 covers 8 bases. This CDR3 is 17 amino acids long. Germline V gene lookup returns CDR1 SGHAT and CDR2 FQNNGV. Unmatched junction bases numbered 7, after V lost 1 base and J lost 1 base.

Concerning this clonotype: A much bigger clone sits one base away, suggesting this may be a read error. The chain links TRBV12-3 or TRBV12-4 to TRBJ2-4, with TRBD2 matching 10 bases. J lost 11 bases, V lost 2 bases, and 3 bases had no gene match. The CDR3 runs to 13 residues. The CDR3 loop is CASSLLAGDVQYF. As DNA, the CDR3 is TGTGCCAGCAGTTTACTAGCGGGGGACGTTCAGTACTTC.

This clonotype was found a few times. The genes are TRBV28 and TRBJ2-6; tentatively, D is TRBD2 (5 bases). V shed 3 bases and J shed 0 bases, with 9 bases lying between them. Germline loops: CDR1 MDHEN, CDR2 SYDVKM. This CDR3 contains 16 residues. The CDR3 here is CASSLGVSSGANVLTF. The CDR3 DNA sequence: TGTGCCAGCAGTTTGGGAGTTAGCTCTGGGGCCAACGTCCTGACTTTC.

This chain links TRBV28 with TRBJ2-4; TRBD2 agrees at 7 bases. Unmatched junction bases numbered 5, after V lost 2 bases and J lost 4 bases. The CDR3 totals 15 residues. Germline CDR1 reads MDHEN; CDR2 reads SYDVKM. In DNA form, the CDR3 reads TGTGCCAGCAGTTTACACGCTAGCGGAAAAAACATTCAGTACTTC. This translates into CASSLHASGKNIQYF.

This clonotype occurred a few times. This chain links TRBV7-2 with TRBJ2-3; TRBD2 might be the D (6 bases). V was pared by 4 bases and J by 2 bases, with 10 bases between. CDR1 SGHTA and CDR2 FQGNSA come from the germline V gene. CDR3 length: 14 amino acids. CDR3 DNA sequence: TGTGCCAGCAGCTCCGGACTATACACAGATACGCAGTATTTT. Protein sequence: CASSSGLYTDTQYF.

The CDR3 spells CASSEGSQGVFYEQYF. The DNA for the CDR3 is TGTGCCAGCAGTGAGGGGTCACAGGGGGTCTTCTACGAGCAGTACTTC. The rearrangement uses TRBV2 and TRBJ2-7; the match to TRBD1 covers 8 bases. The germline CDR1 and CDR2 sequences are SNHLY and FYNNEI. The CDR3 runs 16 residues. The junction had 10 bases not matched to a gene; V was cut back by 3 bases and J by 3 bases.

This clonotype showed up just a few times. J is TRBJ2-7 and V is TRBV20-1, with TRBD1 matching over 7 bases. The CDR3 length is 13 residues. The trim removed 0 bases at V and 4 bases at J, leaving 3 bases unmatched. Germline lookup yields CDR1 DFQATT and CDR2 SNEGSKA (reference sequence). CDR3 nucleotides: TGCAGTGCTAGAGACAGGGGGAAATACGAGCAGTACTTC. It specifies CSARDRGKYEQYF.

The chain carries TRBV4-1 and TRBJ2-5, with TRBD2 matching 8 bases. This CDR3 is built from 15 residues. V trimming: 0 bases; J trimming: 4 bases; junction bases outside the gene matches: 4. CDR1 is MGHRA and CDR2 is YSYEKL in the germline V gene. The CDR3 loop reads CASSQDISGGETQYF. For the CDR3, the DNA is TGCGCCAGCAGCCAAGATATAAGCGGGGGAGAGACCCAGTACTTC.